This T cell receptor beta chain derives from a study of Graves' ophthalmopathy and Graves' hyperthyroidism. This clonotype was seen many times. As yet, its antigen is unknown. General study points: Stable hyperthyroidism and ophthalmopathy were told apart by a 13-signature model, which achieved just over 85% sensitivity and almost 82% specificity. Progression of ophthalmopathy was predicted by the model with 60% to 71% sensitivity and around 72% specificity.

The CDR3 runs to 15 residues. Germline loops: CDR1 SGHAT, CDR2 FQNNGV. With V trimmed by 5 bases and J by 4 bases, 9 bases remained unmatched. The study amplified TCR beta CDR3 regions using RNA transcripts. The first round was an RT-PCR with HTBI primers, and the second round was a multiplex PCR. TCRdb reprocessed the multiplex PCR reads with MiXCR, giving one entry per CDR3 protein. In the table there are 300,000 to 450,000 distinct CDR3 sequences, about 15% of which are singletons. Sequencing input: peripheral blood. This clonotype was obtained from an adult woman with stable Graves' hyperthyroidism. The chain uses TRBV11-2 and TRBJ1-2; the match to TRBD1 covers 8 bases. The CDR3 loop is CASSPWTGTGYGYTF. The DNA of the CDR3 is TGTGCCAGCAGCCCTTGGACAGGGACAGGCTATGGCTACACCTTC.